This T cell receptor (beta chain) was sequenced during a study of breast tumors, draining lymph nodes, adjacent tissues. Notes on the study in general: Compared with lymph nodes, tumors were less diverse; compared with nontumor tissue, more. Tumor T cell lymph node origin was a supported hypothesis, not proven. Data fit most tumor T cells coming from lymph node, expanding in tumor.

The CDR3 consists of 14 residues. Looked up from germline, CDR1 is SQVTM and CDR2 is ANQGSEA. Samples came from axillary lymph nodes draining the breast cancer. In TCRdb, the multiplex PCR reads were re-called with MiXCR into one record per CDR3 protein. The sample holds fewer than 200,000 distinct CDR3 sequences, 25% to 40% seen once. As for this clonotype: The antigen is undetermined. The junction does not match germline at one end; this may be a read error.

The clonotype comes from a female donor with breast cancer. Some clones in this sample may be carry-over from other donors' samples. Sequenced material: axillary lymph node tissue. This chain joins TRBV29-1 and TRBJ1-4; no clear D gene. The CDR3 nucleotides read TGCAGCGTTGAAGGGTCAGGCCTAGGGAAAAAACAGTTTTTT. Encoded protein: CSVEGSGLGKKQFF.